These 10 T cell receptor beta chains originate from one sample sequenced in a study of cytomegalovirus exposure and HLA in healthy donors. The PCR was carried out with 60 Vbeta primers and 13 Jbeta primers. Clones were sequenced by immunoSEQ multiplex PCR, and TCRdb holds only the in-frame ones, with some missing. The profile shows about 140,000 clones, about three quarters of them singletons. The sample taken for sequencing was PBMCs. The receptors were gathered from a man in his forties in good health and CMV-seronegative.

This CDR3 reads CASSLFQEQDSGNTIYF. The CDR3 region has the DNA TGTGCCAGCAGCTTATTTCAGGAACAAGACTCTGGAAACACCATATATTTT. The chain is built from TRBV11-2 and TRBJ1-3; D not certain. The CDR3 covers 17 residues. Germline assignment: CDR1 SGHAT and CDR2 FQNNGV. V was clipped by 2 bases and J by 0 bases, with 14 bases between them.

The chain recombines TRBV19 with TRBJ2-7, with 8 bases fitting TRBD1. Germline CDR1 reads LNHDA; CDR2 reads SQIVND (reference sequence). V was pared by 6 bases and J by 0 bases, with 16 bases of the junction left unmatched. The CDR3 runs to 18 residues. The CDR3 here is CASSRALTRTGSSYEQYF. DNA of the CDR3: TGTGCCAGTAGCCGAGCCCTGACGAGGACAGGGAGCTCCTACGAGCAGTACTTC.

The genes are TRBV28 and TRBJ2-4, with a tentative D call TRBD1 (6 bases). CDR1 is MDHEN, CDR2 SYDVKM, per germline. Trimming left V 7 bases short and J 3 bases short, with 19 bases between. The CDR3 runs 16 residues. Here the CDR3 DNA reads TGTGCCAGCAATCCCACAGGGATTAGAAGCAAAAACATTCAGTACTTC. Translating gives CASNPTGIRSKNIQYF.

The rearrangement joins TRBV7-2 to TRBJ2-5, with 9 positions matching TRBD2. Germline V gene lookup returns CDR1 SGHTA and CDR2 FQGNSA. The CDR3 has 15 amino acids. V lost 4 bases to trimming and J lost 2 bases; unmatched junction nucleotides: 5. The CDR3 coding sequence is TGTGCCAGCAGCTCTGGACTAGCGAATCAAGAGACCCAGTACTTC. This encodes CASSSGLANQETQYF.

This CDR3 is CASSLSPEQYF. CDR3 bases: TGTGCCAGCAGTTTGAGTCCCGAGCAGTACTTC. This chain links TRBV6-1 with TRBJ2-5; no definite D call. The J call may be mistaken, given a closer DNA end match to TRBJ2-7. The CDR3 runs to 11 residues. Germline CDR1 is MNHNS and CDR2 is SASEGT.

Only one count was recorded for this clone. The CDR3 DNA follows: TGTGCCAGCAGTTCACCGGTAGCGGGAGGGCCTAACGAGCAGTACTTC. As protein: CASSSPVAGGPNEQYF. The chain carries TRBV28 and TRBJ2-7, with 11 bases matching TRBD2. V lost 4 bases to trimming and J lost 5 bases; unmatched junction nucleotides: 10. The CDR3 is made up of 16 amino acids. Germline V gene lookup returns CDR1 MDHEN and CDR2 SYDVKM.

The V and J genes are TRBV2 and TRBJ2-3; TRBD2 matches 12 bases. CDR1 SNHLY and CDR2 FYNNEI come from the germline V gene. The CDR3 is 15 amino acids. J gave up 3 bases and V 6 bases, and 4 bases lay outside the gene matches. DNA of the CDR3: TGTGCCAGCAGAGGCGGACTAGCGGGGACAGATACGCAGTATTTT. It encodes CASRGGLAGTDTQYF.

This rearrangement joins TRBV10-1 to TRBJ2-3; 14 bases are a match to TRBD2. From germline, CDR1 is WNHNN and CDR2 SYGVQD (reference sequence). The V segment lost 3 bases and the J segment 3 bases; nucleotides outside the gene matches: 5. The CDR3 totals 17 residues. For the CDR3, the DNA is TGCGCCAGCAGTGACCGACTAGCGGGAGGGCTGACAGATACGCAGTATTTT. It encodes CASSDRLAGGLTDTQYF.

The chain employs TRBV5-1 and TRBJ2-2; weak D call: TRBD2 (6 bases). This CDR3 contains 15 residues. The germline gives CDR1 SGHRS, CDR2 YFSETQ. With 4 bases removed from V and 2 bases from J, the gap between germline ends came to 12 bases. CDR3: CASSLWDSNTGELFF. DNA for the CDR3: TGCGCCAGCAGCCTATGGGACTCCAACACCGGGGAGCTGTTTTTT.

The J gene is TRBJ2-6, the V gene TRBV5-4; 8 bases align to TRBD1. J lost 0 bases, V lost 4 bases, and 9 bases had no gene match. Germline V lookup: CDR1 SGHNT, CDR2 YYREEE (reference sequence). CDR3 length: 18 amino acids. CDR3 region: CASSKPQGVNSGANVLTF. In DNA form, the CDR3 reads TGTGCCAGCAGCAAGCCACAGGGGGTAAACTCTGGGGCCAACGTCCTGACTTTC. The full variable domain, completed using reference TRBV5-4 and TRBJ2-6, is ETGVTQSPTHLIKTRGQQVTLRCSSQSGHNTVSWYQQALGQGPQFIFQYYREEENGRGNFPPRFSGLQFPNYSSELNVNALELDDSALYLCASSKPQGVNSGANVLTFGAGSRLTVL.